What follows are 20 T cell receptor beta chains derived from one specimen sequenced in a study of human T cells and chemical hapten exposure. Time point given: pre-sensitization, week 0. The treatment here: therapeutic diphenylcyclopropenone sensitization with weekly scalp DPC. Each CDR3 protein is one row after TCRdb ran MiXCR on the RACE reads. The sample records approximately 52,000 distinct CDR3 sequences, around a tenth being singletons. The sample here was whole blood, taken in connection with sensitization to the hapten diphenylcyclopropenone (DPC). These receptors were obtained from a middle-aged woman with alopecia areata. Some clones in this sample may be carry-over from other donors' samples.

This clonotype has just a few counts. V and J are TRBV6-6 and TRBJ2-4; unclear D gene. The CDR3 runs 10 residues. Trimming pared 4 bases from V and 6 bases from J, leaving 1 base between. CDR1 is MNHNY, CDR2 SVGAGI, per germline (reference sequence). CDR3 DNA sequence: TGTGCCAGCAGTTCAAACATTCAGTACTTC. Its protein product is CASSSNIQYF.

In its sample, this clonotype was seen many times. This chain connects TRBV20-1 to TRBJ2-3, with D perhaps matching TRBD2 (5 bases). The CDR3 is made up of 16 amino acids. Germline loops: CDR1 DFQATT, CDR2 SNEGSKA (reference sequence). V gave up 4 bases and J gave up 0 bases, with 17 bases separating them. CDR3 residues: CSATPFRAASTDTQYF. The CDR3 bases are TGCAGTGCTACCCCATTCAGAGCGGCTAGCACAGATACGCAGTATTTT.

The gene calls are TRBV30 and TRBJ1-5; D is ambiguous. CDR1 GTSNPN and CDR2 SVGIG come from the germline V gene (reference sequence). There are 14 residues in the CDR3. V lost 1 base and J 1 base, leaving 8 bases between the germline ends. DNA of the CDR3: TGTGCCTGGAGTGGTTGGGAAAGCAATCAGCCCCAGCATTTT. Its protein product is CAWSGWESNQPQHF. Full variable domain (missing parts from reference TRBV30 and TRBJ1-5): SQTIHQWPATLVQPVGSPLSLECTVEGTSNPNLYWYRQAAGRGLQLLFYSVGIGQISSEVPQNLSASRPQDRQFILSSKKLLLSDSGFYLCAWSGWESNQPQHFGDGTRLSIL.

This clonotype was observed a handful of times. CDR3 nucleotides: TGTGCCAGCAGTGAAGTTGTGAATGAGCAGTTCTTC. Protein product: CASSEVVNEQFF. The chain combines TRBV2 with TRBJ2-1; no clear D. The germline V and J ends were trimmed by 1 base and 7 bases, with 5 bases remaining between them. Per the germline V gene, CDR1 is SNHLY and CDR2 is FYNNEI. This CDR3 is built from 12 residues.

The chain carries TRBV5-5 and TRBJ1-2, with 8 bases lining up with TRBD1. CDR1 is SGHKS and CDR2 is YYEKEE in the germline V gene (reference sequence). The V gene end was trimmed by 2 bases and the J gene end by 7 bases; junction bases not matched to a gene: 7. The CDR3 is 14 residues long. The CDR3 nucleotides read TGTGCCAGCAGCTTCCCAGGGGGCTCGGGTGGCTACACCTTC. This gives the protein CASSFPGGSGGYTF.

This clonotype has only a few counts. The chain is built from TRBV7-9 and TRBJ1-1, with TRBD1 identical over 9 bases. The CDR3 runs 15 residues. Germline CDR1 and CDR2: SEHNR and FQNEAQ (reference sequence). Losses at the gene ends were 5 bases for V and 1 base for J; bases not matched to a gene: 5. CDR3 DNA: TGTGCCAGCAGCATAAGACAGGGGGGGAACACTGAAGCTTTCTTT. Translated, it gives CASSIRQGGNTEAFF.

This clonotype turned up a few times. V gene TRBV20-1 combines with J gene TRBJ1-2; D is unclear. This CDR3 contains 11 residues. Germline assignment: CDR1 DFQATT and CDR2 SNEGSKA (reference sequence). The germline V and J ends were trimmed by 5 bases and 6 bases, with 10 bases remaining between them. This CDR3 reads CSASDGDGYTF. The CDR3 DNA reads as TGCAGTGCTTCGGACGGAGATGGCTACACCTTC.

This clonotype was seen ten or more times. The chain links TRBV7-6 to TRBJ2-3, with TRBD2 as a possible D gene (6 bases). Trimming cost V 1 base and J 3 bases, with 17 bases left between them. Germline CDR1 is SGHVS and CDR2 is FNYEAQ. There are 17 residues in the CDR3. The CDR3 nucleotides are TGTGCCAGCAGCTTAGGACTTCAGGGCCGGGGGACAGATACGCAGTATTTT. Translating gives CASSLGLQGRGTDTQYF.

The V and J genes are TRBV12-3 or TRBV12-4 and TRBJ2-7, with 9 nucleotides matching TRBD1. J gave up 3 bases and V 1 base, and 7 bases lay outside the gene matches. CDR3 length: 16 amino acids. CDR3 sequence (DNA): TGTGCCAGCAGTTTAGTTTGGGGACAGGGACTCTACGAGCAGTACTTC. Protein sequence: CASSLVWGQGLYEQYF.

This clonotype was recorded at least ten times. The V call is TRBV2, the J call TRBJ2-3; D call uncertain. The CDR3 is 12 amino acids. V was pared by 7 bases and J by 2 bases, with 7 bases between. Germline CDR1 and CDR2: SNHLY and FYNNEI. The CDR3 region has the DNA TGTGCCAGCAAGGGTGACACAGATACGCAGTATTTT. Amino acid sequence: CASKGDTDTQYF.

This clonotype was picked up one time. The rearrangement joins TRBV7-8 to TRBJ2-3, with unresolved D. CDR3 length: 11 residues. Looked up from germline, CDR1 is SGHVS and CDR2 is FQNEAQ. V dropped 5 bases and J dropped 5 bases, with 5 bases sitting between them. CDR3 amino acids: CASSQQDTQYF. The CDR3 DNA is TGTGCCAGCAGCCAACAAGATACGCAGTATTTT.

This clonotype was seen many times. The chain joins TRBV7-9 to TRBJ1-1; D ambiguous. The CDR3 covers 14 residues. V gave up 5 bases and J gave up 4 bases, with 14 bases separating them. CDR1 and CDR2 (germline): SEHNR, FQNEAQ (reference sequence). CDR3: CASSPAAGSTEAFF. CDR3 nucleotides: TGTGCCAGCAGCCCCGCCGCCGGTAGCACTGAAGCTTTCTTT.

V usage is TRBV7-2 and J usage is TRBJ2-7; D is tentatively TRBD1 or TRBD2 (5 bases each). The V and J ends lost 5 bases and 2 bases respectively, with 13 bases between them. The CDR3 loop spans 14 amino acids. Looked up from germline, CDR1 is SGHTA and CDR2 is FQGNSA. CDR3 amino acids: CASSPRDRAYEQYF. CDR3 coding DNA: TGTGCCAGCAGCCCACGGGACCGAGCCTACGAGCAGTACTTC.

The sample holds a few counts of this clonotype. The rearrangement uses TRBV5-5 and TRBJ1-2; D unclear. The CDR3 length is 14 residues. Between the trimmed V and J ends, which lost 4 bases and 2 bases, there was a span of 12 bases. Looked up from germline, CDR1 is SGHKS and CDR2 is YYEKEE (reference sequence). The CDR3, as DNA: TGTGCCAGCAGCGTGACGTGGGGAAACTATGGCTACACCTTC. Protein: CASSVTWGNYGYTF.

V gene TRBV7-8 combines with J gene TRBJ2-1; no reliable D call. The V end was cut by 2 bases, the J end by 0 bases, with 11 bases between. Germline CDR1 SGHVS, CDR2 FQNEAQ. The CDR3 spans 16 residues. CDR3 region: CASSLSGKSSYNEQFF. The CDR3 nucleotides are TGTGCCAGCAGCTTAAGTGGGAAGAGCTCCTACAATGAGCAGTTCTTC.

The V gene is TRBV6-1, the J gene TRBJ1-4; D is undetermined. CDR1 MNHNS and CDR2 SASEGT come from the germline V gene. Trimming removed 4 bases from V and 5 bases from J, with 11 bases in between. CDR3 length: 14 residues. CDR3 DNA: TGTGCCAGCAGTGTCGGTGCGGGGAATGAAAAACTGTTTTTT. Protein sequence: CASSVGAGNEKLFF.

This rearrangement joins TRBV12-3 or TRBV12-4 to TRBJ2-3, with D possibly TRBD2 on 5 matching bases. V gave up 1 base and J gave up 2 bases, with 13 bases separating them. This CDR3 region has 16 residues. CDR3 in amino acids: CASSLVGRTATDTQYF. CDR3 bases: TGTGCCAGCAGTTTAGTAGGGAGAACGGCCACAGATACGCAGTATTTT.

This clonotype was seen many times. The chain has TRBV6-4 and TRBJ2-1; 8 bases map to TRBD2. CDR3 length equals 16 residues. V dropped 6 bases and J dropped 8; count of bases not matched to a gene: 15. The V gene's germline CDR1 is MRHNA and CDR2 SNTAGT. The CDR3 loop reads CASSPGGSGDLYEQFF. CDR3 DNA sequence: TGTGCCAGCAGCCCCGGAGGTAGCGGGGATTTGTATGAGCAGTTCTTC.

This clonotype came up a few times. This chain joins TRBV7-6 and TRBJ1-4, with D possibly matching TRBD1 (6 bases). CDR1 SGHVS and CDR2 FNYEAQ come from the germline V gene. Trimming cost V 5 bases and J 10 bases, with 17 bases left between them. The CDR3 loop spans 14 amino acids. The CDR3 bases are TGTGCCAGCAGCCCAGAGCACAGGGTCGTAAAACTGTTTTTT. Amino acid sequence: CASSPEHRVVKLFF.

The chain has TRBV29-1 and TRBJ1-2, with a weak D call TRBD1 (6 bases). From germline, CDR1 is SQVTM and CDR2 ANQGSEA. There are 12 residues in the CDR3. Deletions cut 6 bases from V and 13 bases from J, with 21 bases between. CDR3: CSVNPIGGNLTF. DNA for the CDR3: TGCAGCGTGAACCCAATAGGGGGTAATCTCACCTTC.